These T cell receptor beta chains were read from a single sample in a study of blood T cell repertoires in COVID-19. Assay used: immunoSEQ multiplex PCR; TCRdb lists only in-frame clones, some missing. This sample carries 150,000 or so clones, 80% to 90% of them seen once, and the ten largest clones take approximately 11%. Input material: peripheral blood. Source of these receptors: a human donor in a cohort sampled during active COVID-19. The CDR3 runs from the conserved cysteine through the conserved F or W. D genes are given only for firm matches. The listing skips clone size in some rows; elsewhere it reads once, few, many or a size class.

CDR3 protein	CDR3 DNA	D gene	V gene	J gene	clone size
CASSLLASSYNEQFF	TGTGCCAGCAGCTTACTAGCGAGCTCCTACAATGAGCAGTTCTTC	.	TRBV11-2	TRBJ2-1	.
CASSWSGENYEQYF	TGTGCCAGTAGCTGGTCCGGGGAAAACTACGAGCAGTACTTC	.	TRBV19	TRBJ2-7	.
CASSAPTGSETQYF	TGTGCCAGCAGCGCCCCGACAGGGAGCGAGACCCAGTACTTC	TRBD1	TRBV5-6	TRBJ2-5	.
CASSPMKKGELFF	TGTGCCAGCAGCCCAATGAAAAAAGGGGAACTGTTTTTT	.	TRBV6-5	TRBJ1-4	many
CATSDFGGSGEQFF	TGTGCCACCAGTGATTTCGGGGGGTCCGGTGAGCAGTTCTTC	TRBD2	TRBV24-1	TRBJ2-1	.
CASSQTTRGAEAFF	TGCGCCAGCAGTCAGACGACGCGGGGGGCTGAAGCTTTCTTT	.	TRBV5-1	TRBJ1-1	.
CASGLGTEPDTQYF	TGTGCTAGTGGTTTGGGGACAGAGCCAGATACGCAGTATTTT	.	TRBV12-5	TRBJ2-3	.
CASSPGTGGEKLFF	TGCGCCAGCAGCCCCGGGACAGGGGGGGAAAAACTGTTTTTT	TRBD1	TRBV5-1	TRBJ1-4	.
CAWTAGGTINYGYTF	TGTGCCTGGACGGCAGGGGGCACTATAAACTATGGCTACACCTTC	TRBD1	TRBV30	TRBJ1-2	.
CASTGQMNTEAFF	TGTGCCAGTACAGGACAGATGAACACTGAAGCTTTCTTT	.	TRBV19	TRBJ1-1	.
CASRRQVGNTIYF	TGTGCCAGCAGGCGACAAGTGGGAAACACCATATATTTT	.	TRBV3-1/TRBV3-2	TRBJ1-3	.
CASSYSGAGGEEQYF	TGTGCCAGCAGTTACTCAGGAGCGGGAGGCGAAGAGCAGTACTTC	TRBD2	TRBV6-5	TRBJ2-7	.
CATSDSGQGSYEQYF	TGTGCCACCAGTGATTCGGGACAGGGATCCTACGAGCAGTACTTC	TRBD1	TRBV24-1	TRBJ2-7	once
CASSSTPLAGAPDEQFF	TGTGCCAGCAGTTCTACCCCACTAGCGGGGGCCCCGGATGAGCAGTTCTTC	TRBD2	TRBV27	TRBJ2-1	.
CASSRGTSYTDTQYF	TGTGCCAGCAGCAGGGGGACTAGCTACACAGATACGCAGTATTTT	.	TRBV21-1	TRBJ2-3	.
CASSSLMREGATKTQYF	TGTGCCAGCAGCTCGCTGATGCGAGAGGGGGCTACGAAGACCCAGTACTTC	TRBD1	TRBV11-2	TRBJ2-5	.
CASSPTLSGNTIYF	TGTGCCAGCTCCCCGACACTCTCTGGAAACACCATATATTTT	.	TRBV18	TRBJ1-3	few
CASTRDRGKDTQYF	TGCGCCAGCACCCGGGACAGGGGGAAGGATACGCAGTATTTT	TRBD1	TRBV5-1	TRBJ2-3	.
CAWSTGTGGEEKLFF	TGTGCCTGGAGCACCGGGACAGGGGGCGAAGAAAAACTGTTTTTT	TRBD1	TRBV30	TRBJ1-4	.
CASSPRRGQGNIIYEQYF	TGTGCCAGCTCACCTCGTCGGGGACAAGGGAACATAATCTACGAGCAGTACTTC	.	TRBV18	TRBJ2-7	.
CASSLVGGGGANVLTF	TGTGCCAGCAGCTTAGTAGGGGGCGGTGGGGCCAACGTCCTGACTTTC	TRBD1	TRBV7-2	TRBJ2-6	.
CASFLTSQSAQYF	TGTGCCAGCTTCCTGACTAGTCAGTCGGCGCAGTATTTT	.	TRBV18	TRBJ2-3	.
CASDEGGGRATDTQYF	TGTGCCAGCGATGAGGGGGGCGGGAGGGCCACAGATACGCAGTATTTT	TRBD2	TRBV7-2	TRBJ2-3	once
CASSANRASNTEAFF	TGTGCCAGCAGCGCTAACAGGGCATCGAACACTGAAGCTTTCTTT	.	TRBV11-2	TRBJ1-1	.
CASRDYRALKETGELFF	TGTGCCAGCAGAGACTACAGGGCTCTCAAGGAGACCGGGGAGCTGTTTTTT	.	TRBV7-2	TRBJ2-2	few
CSAKTNTEAFF	TGCAGTGCTAAAACAAACACTGAAGCTTTCTTT	.	TRBV20-1	TRBJ1-1	.
CASSESSGGPETQYF	TGTGCCAGCAGTGAGTCTAGCGGGGGCCCGGAGACCCAGTACTTC	TRBD2	TRBV6-1	TRBJ2-5	.
CASSRPGLGAGEQYF	TGTGCCAGCAGTCGACCGGGACTAGGGGCGGGCGAGCAGTACTTC	TRBD2	TRBV2	TRBJ2-7	few
CASSLVGDSTGELFF	TGTGCCAGCAGCTTAGTGGGCGACAGCACCGGGGAGCTGTTTTTT	.	TRBV7-8	TRBJ2-2	.
CATRLVPYEQYF	TGTGCCACCCGGCTAGTCCCCTACGAGCAGTACTTC	.	TRBV2	TRBJ2-7	.
CASQQGGYEAFF	TGTGCCAGCCAACAGGGGGGTTATGAAGCTTTCTTT	TRBD1	TRBV6-5	TRBJ1-1	.
CAWARLAGPYEQYF	TGTGCCTGGGCGAGACTAGCGGGGCCCTACGAGCAGTACTTC	TRBD2	TRBV30	TRBJ2-7	.
CASSFQGLVHEQYF	TGTGCCAGCAGTTTCCAGGGACTCGTCCACGAGCAGTACTTC	.	TRBV2	TRBJ2-7	.
CAIRLSSGVKTQYF	TGTGCCATCAGGCTGTCTAGCGGGGTTAAGACCCAGTACTTC	TRBD2	TRBV10-3	TRBJ2-5	.
CASTNRGRGYTF	TGTGCCAGCACCAACAGGGGTCGGGGCTACACCTTC	TRBD1	TRBV12-3/TRBV12-4	TRBJ1-2	.
CASREEPYNSPLHF	TGTGCCAGCAGGGAGGAGCCCTATAATTCACCCCTCCACTTT	.	TRBV2	TRBJ1-6	.
CASSENPRGAGMNTEAFF	TGCGCCAGCAGTGAAAATCCCCGGGGGGCAGGTATGAACACTGAAGCTTTCTTT	.	TRBV10-2	TRBJ1-1	.
CASSLSGQGGSPLHF	TGTGCCAGCAGCTTATCTGGACAGGGAGGTTCACCCCTCCACTTT	TRBD1	TRBV7-2	TRBJ1-6	.
CASSYFWEAKQFF	TGTGCCAGCAGTTACTTTTGGGAGGCGAAGCAGTTCTTC	.	TRBV6-5	TRBJ2-1	.
CKGDTEAFF	TGTAAAGGGGACACTGAAGCTTTCTTT	.	TRBV30	TRBJ1-1	.
CASSSGLAGVDEQYF	TGTGCCAGCAGCTCCGGACTAGCGGGAGTGGATGAGCAGTACTTC	TRBD2	TRBV5-4	TRBJ2-7	many
CASSASLEQPQHF	TGTGCCAGCAGCGCCTCTCTCGAGCAGCCCCAGCATTTT	.	TRBV12-3/TRBV12-4	TRBJ1-5	.
CASSEAGTTYGYTF	TGTGCCAGCAGTGAAGCCGGGACAACCTATGGCTACACCTTC	.	TRBV6-1	TRBJ1-2	.
CASSPDGLGGEKLFF	TGTGCCAGCAGCCCGGATGGTTTGGGAGGGGAAAAACTGTTTTTT	.	TRBV7-9	TRBJ1-4	.
CASSLGPGTGTSYEQYF	TGTGCCAGCAGCTTAGGTCCCGGGACAGGTACCTCCTACGAGCAGTACTTC	TRBD1	TRBV7-2	TRBJ2-7	.
CASSPPTQSRVEQFF	TGTGCCAGCAGCCCCCCAACCCAAAGCAGGGTTGAGCAGTTCTTC	.	TRBV7-2	TRBJ2-1	once
CASSSNKGRGDDGYTF	TGTGCCAGCAGTTCGAATAAAGGGCGGGGCGATGATGGCTACACCTTC	.	TRBV28	TRBJ1-2	.
CATSDLGFSGYTF	TGTGCCACCAGTGATTTGGGTTTCAGTGGCTACACCTTC	.	TRBV24-1	TRBJ1-2	once
CASSEAGGNTGELFF	TGTGCCAGCAGTGAAGCGGGGGGGAACACCGGGGAGCTGTTTTTT	TRBD2	TRBV28	TRBJ2-2	once
CASSQIQGARSDTDTQYF	TGCGCCAGCAGCCAAATCCAAGGTGCGCGGAGCGACACAGATACGCAGTATTTT	.	TRBV4-1	TRBJ2-3	few
CASTLPAGSVETQYF	TGTGCCAGCACCCTCCCGGCAGGGTCGGTAGAGACCCAGTACTTC	.	TRBV21-1	TRBJ2-5	.
CASSLQENTEAFF	TGTGCCAGCAGTTTACAGGAGAACACTGAAGCTTTCTTT	.	TRBV27	TRBJ1-1	.
CASSWTSRGIDEQYF	TGTGCCAGCAGCTGGACTTCACGAGGTATCGACGAGCAGTACTTC	.	TRBV7-6	TRBJ2-7	.